Each of the 32 T cell receptor beta chains below was sequenced from the same sample in a study of T cell responses to AZD1222 COVID-19 vaccine. Assay: immunoSEQ multiplex PCR; the TCRdb copy retains only in-frame clones and omits some. The table has approximately 260,000 clones, approximately 95% seen once. The sequencing here drew on peripheral blood, taken on day 0 of AZD1222 vaccination. These receptors were collected from an adult in good health.

The chain joins TRBV21-1 to TRBJ2-3; the DNA was not compared with TRBD2, the D call given in the table. TRBV21-1 is labeled a pseudogene. The CDR3 spans 14 residues. The CDR3: CASSKNRETDTQYF. CDR3 in DNA: TGTGCCAGCAGCAAGAATAGAGAGACAGATACGCAGTATTTT.

The chain employs TRBV6-5 and TRBJ1-2; D possibly corresponds to TRBD1 (5 bases). The CDR3 sequence is 13 residues long. Looked up from germline, CDR1 is MNHEY and CDR2 is SVGAGI. V lost 7 bases to trimming and J lost 8 bases, with 17 bases between them. The CDR3 sequence is CASKGAGSGGYTF. The CDR3 DNA reads TGTGCCAGCAAAGGGGCAGGGTCGGGCGGCTACACCTTC.

V gene TRBV28 combines with J gene TRBJ2-4; D is unresolved. This CDR3 contains 15 residues. Germline V gene sequence: CDR1 MDHEN, CDR2 SYDVKM. Deletions cut 5 bases from V and 0 bases from J, with 11 bases between. The DNA for the CDR3 is TGTGCCAGCAGTGCACAGTCACTAGCCAAAAACATTCAGTACTTC. Translated, it gives CASSAQSLAKNIQYF. Full variable domain (rest looked up from reference TRBV28 and TRBJ2-4): DVKVTQSSRYLVKRTGEKVFLECVQDMDHENMFWYRQDPGLGLRLIYFSYDVKMKEKGDIPEGYSVSREKKERFSLILESASTNQTSMYLCASSAQSLAKNIQYFGAGTRLSVL.

The V call is TRBV27, the J call TRBJ2-7; 10 bases match TRBD1. Germline loops: CDR1 MNHEY, CDR2 SMNVEV (reference sequence). The CDR3 is 15 residues long. V lost 5 bases to trimming and J lost 6 bases; unmatched junction nucleotides: 10. The CDR3 DNA follows: TGTGCCAGCAGTCCCCGGACAGGGGGGAAAGGCGAGCAGTACTTC. Translating gives CASSPRTGGKGEQYF.

This clone was picked up one time. This chain's CDR3 is CASSQGVFWRPYGYTF. As DNA, the CDR3 is TGTGCCAGCAGTCAAGGGGTTTTTTGGAGGCCCTATGGCTACACCTTC. The J gene is TRBJ1-2, the V gene TRBV7-9, with D perhaps matching TRBD1 (5 bases). This CDR3 has 16 amino acids. Germline-derived CDR1 and CDR2 are SEHNR and FQNEAQ (reference sequence). V was clipped by 6 bases and J by 4 bases, with 21 bases between them.

The chain links TRBV28 to TRBJ1-3; no clear D. Trimming shortened V by 5 bases and J by 3 bases, and 14 bases separated the two germline ends. The CDR3 has 15 residues. Germline lookup yields CDR1 MDHEN and CDR2 SYDVKM. For the CDR3, the DNA is TGTGCCAGCAGTCCACCCTCGGGGTATGGAAACACCATATATTTT. The encoded protein is CASSPPSGYGNTIYF.

The chain combines TRBV4-1 with TRBJ1-5; a weak D match, TRBD1 (5 bases). The V end was cut by 0 bases, the J end by 4 bases, with 22 bases between. The CDR3 spans 19 residues. Germline V gene data show CDR1 as MGHRA and CDR2 as YSYEKL. Here the CDR3 DNA reads TGCGCCAGCAGCCAAGACCTACTAACTCGGAGGGGATGGAATCAGCCCCAGCATTTT. Amino acid sequence: CASSQDLLTRRGWNQPQHF.

The chain employs TRBV6-5 and TRBJ1-5, with no clear D. CDR3 length: 13 residues. Germline V gene lookup returns CDR1 MNHEY and CDR2 SVGAGI. V was pared by 6 bases and J by 3 bases, with 9 bases between. The CDR3 region is CASREDSNQPQHF. For the CDR3, the DNA is TGTGCCAGCAGGGAGGACTCCAATCAGCCCCAGCATTTT.

The rearrangement links TRBV28 to TRBJ2-4, with D possibly being TRBD2 (5 bases). Germline CDR1 and CDR2: MDHEN and SYDVKM. Trimming took 7 bases from V and 1 from J, leaving 20 bases between them. The CDR3 is 17 amino acids. The CDR3 loop reads CASTTSSGGLAKNIQYF. The CDR3, as DNA: TGTGCCAGCACCACTAGTTCGGGCGGACTCGCCAAAAACATTCAGTACTTC.

In its sample, this clone was seen a few times. The gene calls are TRBV4-3 and TRBJ1-1; D gene ambiguous. This CDR3 has 14 residues. Trimming pared 0 bases from V and 8 bases from J, leaving 13 bases between. Germline V gene data show CDR1 as LGHNA and CDR2 as YSLEER. The CDR3 reads CASSQDKSSWEAFF. The CDR3 region has the DNA TGCGCCAGCAGCCAAGATAAGAGTTCGTGGGAAGCTTTCTTT.

The V call is TRBV20-1, the J call TRBJ2-7; D remains ambiguous. The CDR3 extends over 12 amino acids. V was trimmed by 3 bases and J by 0 bases, leaving 6 bases between them. Germline V gives CDR1 DFQATT, CDR2 SNEGSKA (reference sequence). Here the CDR3 reads CSASKASYEQYF. The CDR3 nucleotides are TGCAGTGCTAGTAAGGCCTCCTACGAGCAGTACTTC.

The chain employs TRBV28 and TRBJ1-6; D is perhaps TRBD1 (6 bases). Germline V gives CDR1 MDHEN, CDR2 SYDVKM. Trimming left V 1 base short and J 13 bases short, with 14 bases between. The CDR3 runs 14 residues. The CDR3 sequence is CASSLFGQSVPLHF. CDR3 DNA sequence: TGTGCCAGCAGTTTATTTGGACAGTCCGTCCCCCTCCACTTT.

This sequence joins TRBV28 and TRBJ2-3; no definite D call. The ends were cut back, 3 bases at V and 5 bases at J, with 24 bases in the middle. The V gene's germline CDR1 is MDHEN and CDR2 SYDVKM. CDR3 length equals 18 residues. The CDR3: CASSFFRPPSELGDTQYF. CDR3 in DNA: TGTGCCAGCAGTTTTTTTCGTCCTCCGTCGGAGCTGGGAGATACGCAGTATTTT.

This clone appeared once. The chain combines TRBV9 with TRBJ2-5; D is uncertain. Germline lookup yields CDR1 SGDLS and CDR2 YYNGEE. The CDR3 contains 14 residues. With 0 bases removed from V and 2 bases from J, the gap between germline ends came to 8 bases. The CDR3 region has the DNA TGTGCCAGCAGCGTAGGGGGATCACAAGAGACCCAGTACTTC. Its protein is CASSVGGSQETQYF.

This chain joins TRBV7-2 and TRBJ2-1, with unresolved D. Trimming shortened V by 2 bases and J by 6 bases, and 8 bases separated the two germline ends. Per germline, CDR1 SGHTA and CDR2 FQGNSA. This CDR3 has 13 amino acids. The CDR3 DNA is TGTGCCAGCAGCTTACCGACTTCCAATGAGCAGTTCTTC. This translates into CASSLPTSNEQFF.

The genes are TRBV6-5 and TRBJ2-3, with 7 bases identical to TRBD2. Unmatched junction bases numbered 9, after V lost 2 bases and J lost 4 bases. The CDR3 extends over 16 amino acids. Germline V gives CDR1 MNHEY, CDR2 SVGAGI. This CDR3 reads CASSYKGRGISDTQYF. Written as DNA, the CDR3 is TGTGCCAGCAGTTACAAGGGGCGGGGGATTTCAGATACGCAGTATTTT.

The rearrangement joins TRBV29-1 to TRBJ2-1; the D is unclear. The CDR3 extends over 12 amino acids. CDR1 is SQVTM, CDR2 ANQGSEA, per germline. V was shortened by 2 bases and J by 12 bases, with 14 bases between the two germline ends. CDR3 coding DNA: TGCAGCGTTGAATCCTCCGCGTCTGGGCAGTTCTTC. Its protein product is CSVESSASGQFF.

For the CDR3, the DNA is TGCAGTGCTAGTCCCAGAGTCTATGGCTACACCTTC. Its protein product is CSASPRVYGYTF. V and J are TRBV20-1 and TRBJ1-2; D gene uncertain. CDR3 length equals 12 residues. The V gene lost 3 bases and the J gene lost 4 bases, with 9 bases spanning the gap. Looked up from germline, CDR1 is DFQATT and CDR2 is SNEGSKA (reference sequence).

The DNA of the CDR3 is TGTGCCAGCAGTTTATCCAGAACTGGAAACACCATATATTTT. Amino acids: CASSLSRTGNTIYF. The chain links TRBV28 to TRBJ1-3; no clear D. The CDR3 has 14 residues. Trimming took 1 base from V and 2 from J, leaving 6 bases between them. Per germline, CDR1 MDHEN and CDR2 SYDVKM.

V usage is TRBV28 and J usage is TRBJ2-7; D is possibly TRBD1 (6 bases). Germline values: CDR1 MDHEN, CDR2 SYDVKM. The germline V and J ends were trimmed by 4 bases and 2 bases, with 6 bases remaining between them. CDR3 length: 12 residues. CDR3 protein: CASSWGPYEQYF. The CDR3 DNA is TGTGCCAGCAGTTGGGGGCCCTACGAGCAGTACTTC.

This clone was seen only once. The V and J genes are TRBV9 and TRBJ2-1; D gene unclear. Germline V gives CDR1 SGDLS, CDR2 YYNGEE. The V gene lost 0 bases and the J gene lost 0 bases, with 13 bases spanning the gap. The CDR3 consists of 17 residues. This CDR3 reads CASSVAIISNSYNEQFF. CDR3 in DNA: TGTGCCAGCAGCGTAGCAATAATAAGCAACTCCTACAATGAGCAGTTCTTC. Combining the CDR3 with reference TRBV9 and TRBJ2-1 gives the whole variable domain DSGVTQTPKHLITATGQRVTLRCSPRSGDLSVYWYQQSLDQGLQFLIQYYNGEERAKGNILERFSAQQFPDLHSELNLSSLELGDSALYFCASSVAIISNSYNEQFFGPGTRLTVL.

V gene TRBV5-1 combines with J gene TRBJ2-1; unclear D gene. The CDR3 loop spans 14 amino acids. V was pared by 2 bases and J by 5 bases, with 11 bases between. Germline CDR1 and CDR2: SGHRS and YFSETQ. In nucleotides, the CDR3 is TGCGCCAGCAGCTTTAGGGTAGATGACAATGAGCAGTTCTTC. Translated, it gives CASSFRVDDNEQFF.

The gene calls are TRBV5-6 and TRBJ2-7; 7 nucleotides match TRBD1. Germline V lookup: CDR1 SGHDT, CDR2 YYEEEE. V was clipped by 0 bases and J by 1 base; unmatched bases: 1. This CDR3 comprises 14 residues. This chain's CDR3 is CASSLDRGSYEQYF. The CDR3 nucleotides are TGTGCCAGCAGCTTGGACAGGGGATCCTACGAGCAGTACTTC.

This chain uses TRBV10-3 with TRBJ2-2, with no clear D. This CDR3 comprises 14 residues. V dropped 6 bases and J dropped 2 bases, with 10 bases sitting between them. Looked up from germline, CDR1 is ENHRY and CDR2 is SYGVKD. This chain's CDR3 is CAIRTTHNTGELFF. CDR3 coding DNA: TGTGCCATCAGGACGACCCATAACACCGGGGAGCTGTTTTTT.

This rearrangement joins TRBV28 to TRBJ2-5, with TRBD1 matching 8 bases. There are 15 residues in the CDR3. Trimming removed 6 bases from V and 4 bases from J; junction bases left unmatched: 10. Germline values: CDR1 MDHEN, CDR2 SYDVKM. The CDR3, as DNA: TGTGCCAGCAGGTCTCACAGGGGGACAAGAGAGACCCAGTACTTC. Residues: CASRSHRGTRETQYF.

This clone was picked up one time. The chain couples TRBV6-2 or TRBV6-3 to TRBJ1-6, with D possibly TRBD1 on 5 matching bases. The CDR3 runs to 14 residues. Between the trimmed V and J ends, which lost 5 bases and 9 bases, there was a span of 14 bases. Looked up from germline, CDR1 is MNHEY and CDR2 is SVGEGT. The CDR3 is CASSTTSGGSPLHF. In nucleotides, the CDR3 is TGTGCCAGCAGTACAACCTCCGGGGGTTCACCCCTCCACTTT.

The CDR3: CASSPLAGVGKNIQYF. The CDR3 nucleotides are TGTGCCAGCAGTCCCCTAGCGGGAGTCGGCAAAAACATTCAGTACTTC. V usage is TRBV28 and J usage is TRBJ2-4, with 10 bases that match TRBD2. This CDR3 contains 16 residues. CDR1 and CDR2 (germline): MDHEN, SYDVKM. Trimming took 5 bases from V and 3 from J; bases not matched to a gene: 7.

The rearrangement links TRBV12-3 or TRBV12-4 to TRBJ1-2; no clear D gene. Trimming stripped 4 bases from V and 0 bases from J, with 6 bases between. CDR3 length equals 13 residues. The CDR3 DNA reads as TGTGCCAGCAGTTGGTCACCTAACTATGGCTACACCTTC. This codes for CASSWSPNYGYTF.

The chain combines TRBV21-1 with TRBJ2-3; the table's D call, TRBD1, was not checked against the DNA. TRBV21-1 is a documented pseudogene. The CDR3 loop spans 15 amino acids. The CDR3 here is CASSNRDILTNTQYF. The CDR3 bases are TGTGCCAGCAGCAACAGGGACATCTTGACAAATACGCAGTATTTT.

The chain couples TRBV10-3 to TRBJ2-1; D uncertain. The CDR3 covers 13 residues. Per germline, CDR1 ENHRY and CDR2 SYGVKD. Trimming left V 3 bases short and J 5 bases short, with 8 bases between. This chain's CDR3 is CAISEGTDNEQFF. CDR3 nucleotides: TGTGCCATCAGTGAAGGCACGGACAATGAGCAGTTCTTC.

CDR3 sequence: CATSSAIIPMAQHF. CDR3 bases: TGTGCCACCAGCAGCGCTATCATACCCATGGCCCAGCATTTT. The gene calls are TRBV15 and TRBJ1-5, with D unclear. The CDR3 has 14 residues. Trimming took 3 bases from V and 11 from J, leaving 17 bases between them. Germline lookup yields CDR1 LNHNV and CDR2 YYDKDF (reference sequence).

DNA for the CDR3: TGTGCCAGCAGTCCTGCAGGGGACAGGGAACGGGTTGGCTACACCTTC. It is translated as CASSPAGDRERVGYTF. The rearrangement joins TRBV28 to TRBJ1-2, with TRBD1 matching 9 bases. Germline values: CDR1 MDHEN, CDR2 SYDVKM. This CDR3 has 16 amino acids. V lost 5 bases and J lost 7; bases outside the gene matches: 14.